This entry lists 28 T cell receptor beta chains sequenced from one sample in a study of CD4 and CD8 cells across lung adenocarcinoma regions. TCRdb ran MiXCR on the PCR reads and lists one entry per CDR3 protein. In the table there are tens of thousands of distinct CDR3 sequences, 40% to 65% of which are singletons. Sequencing input: CD4+ T cells from the center of a lung tumor. Receptor source: a male donor with lung adenocarcinoma. The CD4 and CD8 labels of this study may be unreliable.

The rearrangement links TRBV6-2 or TRBV6-3 to TRBJ2-5, with 7 bases matching TRBD1. V lost 7 bases to trimming and J lost 8 bases; unmatched junction nucleotides: 19. CDR1 is MNHEY, CDR2 SVGEGT, per germline. The length of the CDR3 is 16 residues. CDR3 nucleotides: TGTGCCAGCAAGGGGGAAGGGGGCCGTGACACAGATACCCAGTACTTC. This translates into CASKGEGGRDTDTQYF.

At least ten counts were recorded for this clonotype. The chain carries TRBV6-1 and TRBJ1-6, with D maybe TRBD1 (5 bases). The CDR3 is made up of 16 amino acids. V gave up 5 bases and J gave up 7 bases, with 18 bases separating them. Germline V gene data show CDR1 as MNHNS and CDR2 as SASEGT. The CDR3: CASSILPGRGNSPLHF. CDR3 coding DNA: TGTGCCAGCAGTATTCTTCCGGGACGGGGAAATTCACCCCTCCACTTT.

This clonotype occurred a few times. The chain is built from TRBV5-1 and TRBJ1-2; 8 nucleotides align to TRBD1. The CDR3 is 15 residues long. V lost 4 bases, J lost 2 bases, and 7 bases stayed unmatched. Germline lookup yields CDR1 SGHRS and CDR2 YFSETQ. The CDR3 spells CASSKDRGSNYGYTF. The DNA for the CDR3 is TGCGCCAGCAGCAAAGACAGGGGTTCCAACTATGGCTACACCTTC. Based on the CDR3 plus reference TRBV5-1 and TRBJ1-2, the full variable domain is KAGVTQTPRYLIKTRGQQVTLSCSPISGHRSVSWYQQTPGQGLQFLFEYFSETQRNKGNFPGRFSGRQFSNSRSEMNVSTLELGDSALYLCASSKDRGSNYGYTFGSGTRLTVV.

This clonotype is medium-sized by share. The chain has TRBV27 and TRBJ2-6; D ambiguous. The CDR3 is 15 residues long. V was cut by 5 bases and J by 0 bases, with 8 bases left in between. CDR1 is MNHEY, CDR2 SMNVEV, per germline (reference sequence). In DNA form, the CDR3 reads TGTGCCAGCAGTGCCCACAGCTCTGGGGCCAACGTCCTGACTTTC. Translated: CASSAHSSGANVLTF.

There are many counts of this clonotype. V usage is TRBV28 and J usage is TRBJ1-5; D is uncertain. This CDR3 is 14 amino acids long. Germline V lookup: CDR1 MDHEN, CDR2 SYDVKM. The germline V and J ends were trimmed by 3 bases and 7 bases, with 13 bases remaining between them. The CDR3 sequence: CASSFGWGNQPQHF. The DNA for the CDR3 is TGTGCCAGCAGTTTTGGGTGGGGAAACCAGCCCCAGCATTTT.

This clonotype was counted between two and nine times. A clone one base away is much larger, so this may be a read error. The chain joins TRBV7-2 to TRBJ2-4; D might be TRBD2 (5 bases). Gene TRBJ2-1 matches the end of the DNA better, so the J call may be wrong. The CDR3 is 14 residues long. Germline V gene data show CDR1 as SGHTA and CDR2 as FQGNSA. The DNA of the CDR3 is TGTGCCAGCAGCTTAGTGGAGGCCAAAAACATTCAGTTCTTC. As protein: CASSLVEAKNIQFF.

This clonotype has a count of ten or more. This chain connects TRBV27 to TRBJ2-3; D remains unclear. In germline, CDR1 is MNHEY, CDR2 SMNVEV (reference sequence). This CDR3 spans 12 amino acids. V lost 4 bases and J 2 bases, leaving 4 bases between the germline ends. Here the CDR3 DNA reads TGTGCCAGCAGTTCCTACACAGATACGCAGTATTTT. Translated, it gives CASSSYTDTQYF.

This clonotype is medium-sized within its sample. This chain uses TRBV6-1 with TRBJ2-3; possible D gene TRBD1, 6 bases. Trimming removed 5 bases from V and 5 bases from J, with 11 bases in between. The germline gives CDR1 MNHNS, CDR2 SASEGT. CDR3 length equals 13 residues. The CDR3 DNA is TGTGCCAGCAGTCGGCAGACAGGAGATACGCAGTATTTT. It specifies CASSRQTGDTQYF.

As regards this clonotype: Germline and junction disagree at one end, which may indicate a read error. The genes are TRBV6-1 and TRBJ2-6; D is uncertain. The CDR3 contains 15 residues. Germline CDR1 is MNHNS and CDR2 is SASEGT. For the CDR3, the DNA is TGTGCCAGCAGTCAGGCACTCACGTGCTCCAACGAGCAGTATTTC. Its protein product is CASSQALTCSNEQYF.

This clonotype was counted many times. The V gene is TRBV10-2, the J gene TRBJ1-5; D is uncertain. Germline assignment: CDR1 WSHSY and CDR2 SAAADI. V gave up 6 bases and J gave up 2 bases, with 8 bases separating them. There are 13 residues in the CDR3. The CDR3 protein is CASRNGGNQPQHF. CDR3 DNA sequence: TGCGCCAGCAGGAACGGAGGCAATCAGCCCCAGCATTTT.

The J gene is TRBJ2-5, the V gene TRBV25-1, with D perhaps TRBD1 or TRBD2 (5 bases each). The V gene lost 11 bases and the J gene lost 7 bases, with 26 bases spanning the gap. In germline, CDR1 is MGHDK, CDR2 SYGVNS. The CDR3 has 15 amino acids. DNA of the CDR3: TGTGCCGGGGGTGTCGGGGACCGCCGAGGGGCGACCCAGTACTTC. It codes for CAGGVGDRRGATQYF.

This clonotype was seen a few times. The gene calls are TRBV15 and TRBJ2-4; no reliable D call. Per the germline V gene, CDR1 is LNHNV and CDR2 is YYDKDF (reference sequence). Trimming removed 0 bases at V and 4 bases at J, with 4 bases between. The CDR3 is 13 residues long. The CDR3 region has the DNA TGTGCCACCAGCAGAGAGAATAAAAACATTCAGTACTTC. It codes for CATSRENKNIQYF.

This clonotype appeared a few times. Since a much larger clone is just one base distant, this may be a read error. The chain is built from TRBV6-1 and TRBJ2-1, with D perhaps matching TRBD1 or TRBD2 (6 bases each). This CDR3 contains 16 residues. From germline, CDR1 is MNHNS and CDR2 SASEGT. V gave up 5 bases and J gave up 10 bases, with 24 bases separating them. DNA of the CDR3: TGTGCCAGCAGTCCCCTTCCGACGGGGGCCCACTACGAGCAGTTCTTC. This codes for CASSPLPTGAHYEQFF.

In the case of this clonotype: An end of the junction does not agree with germline; a read error may underlie this. This chain joins TRBV27 and TRBJ2-3, with 7 bases that match TRBD2. The CDR3 is made up of 17 amino acids. The germline CDR1 and CDR2 sequences are MNHEY and SMNVEV (reference sequence). In DNA form, the CDR3 reads TGTGCCAGCAGTCCTGGCCGACTAGCTTCTGGGAAAGAGACCCAGTATTTC. Its protein is CASSPGRLASGKETQYF.

This clonotype was counted many times. The rearrangement uses TRBV6-1 and TRBJ2-7; D may be TRBD1 or TRBD2 (5 bases each). The CDR3 is made up of 14 amino acids. V was clipped by 4 bases and J by 1 base, with 11 bases between them. CDR1 and CDR2 (germline): MNHNS, SASEGT. CDR3 in amino acids: CASSAGTASYEQYF. CDR3 in DNA: TGTGCCAGCAGTGCCGGGACCGCTTCCTACGAGCAGTACTTC.

This clonotype is a singleton in its sample. The chain combines TRBV9 with TRBJ2-1, with a possible D match to TRBD2 (6 bases). The V gene's germline CDR1 is SGDLS and CDR2 YYNGEE. This CDR3 has 12 residues. Trimming took 0 bases from V and 13 from J, leaving 11 bases between them. CDR3 nucleotide sequence: TGTGCCAGCAGCGTAGTTGGAGGGTACCAGTTCTTC. It yields the protein CASSVVGGYQFF.

The rearrangement links TRBV6-1 to TRBJ2-1; D is possibly TRBD2 (6 bases). TRBJ2-7 matches the DNA end more closely, so the J call is doubtful. Germline CDR1 MNHNS, CDR2 SASEGT. This CDR3 is built from 15 residues. The CDR3 nucleotides read TGTGCCAGCAGTGAAAGTAGCGGCCGCTCCTACGAGCAGTACTTC. Its protein product is CASSESSGRSYEQYF.

CDR3 loop: CASSFAGPTVKGTQYF. DNA for the CDR3: TGTGCCAGCAGCTTCGCGGGACCCACAGTCAAGGGTACGCAGTACTTC. V and J are TRBV7-2 and TRBJ2-3, with D perhaps matching TRBD2 (6 bases). The closer fit of TRBJ2-7 to the DNA end suggests the J call may be wrong. The CDR3 contains 16 residues. CDR1 and CDR2 (germline): SGHTA, FQGNSA.

Ten or more counts support this clonotype. The rearrangement uses TRBV25-1 and TRBJ2-1, with 10 bases identical to TRBD1. The end of the DNA fits TRBJ2-7 better, so the J call may be wrong. Germline CDR1 reads MGHDK; CDR2 reads SYGVNS. The CDR3 runs 17 residues. For the CDR3, the DNA is TGTGCCAACTCAACGGGACAGGGGCGTTTTAGGAACTACGAGCAGTACTTC. Translation: CANSTGQGRFRNYEQYF.

There are many counts of this clonotype. The J gene is TRBJ2-7, the V gene TRBV14; TRBD2 matches at 9 bases. The length of the CDR3 is 16 residues. Germline values: CDR1 SGHDN, CDR2 FVKESK. The J segment lost 0 bases and the V segment lost 0 bases, leaving 3 bases of the junction unmatched. The DNA of the CDR3 is TGTGCCAGCAGCCAAGAAGCTAGCGGGACCTCCTACGAGCAGTACTTC. Translated: CASSQEASGTSYEQYF.

V gene TRBV27 combines with J gene TRBJ2-3, with 13 bases that match TRBD2. The germline V gene has CDR1 MNHEY and CDR2 SMNVEV (reference sequence). The length of the CDR3 is 15 residues. Germline trimming cut 5 bases from V and 5 bases from J; bases unmatched to any gene: 4. DNA for the CDR3: TGTGCCAGCAGTCTCGGACTAGCGGGAGTAGATACGCAGTATTTT. Its translation: CASSLGLAGVDTQYF.

This chain connects TRBV6-5 to TRBJ2-3; 8 nucleotides line up with TRBD2. The J call is uncertain, as TRBJ2-5 better fits the DNA end. Germline-derived CDR1 and CDR2 are MNHEY and SVGAGI. The CDR3 sequence is 18 residues long. The CDR3 reads CASSFAGLGGGDLDTQYF. The DNA for the CDR3 is TGTGCCAGCAGTTTTGCGGGACTAGGGGGAGGGGACCTGGATACCCAGTACTTC.

About this clonotype: At one boundary the junction diverges from the germline segment, which might be a read error. J is TRBJ2-4 and V is TRBV27; D is undetermined. The CDR3 totals 14 residues. Germline-derived CDR1 and CDR2 are MNHEY and SMNVEV (reference sequence). This CDR3 reads CASSVGRAQKIQYF. The CDR3 nucleotides read TGTGCCAGCAGCGTTGGTCGTGCCCAAAAGATTCAGTACTTC.

As to this clonotype: The junction departs from germline at one end; a sequencing error may be responsible. This chain uses TRBV6-1 with TRBJ2-3, with TRBD2 matching 7 bases. The CDR3 is 15 residues long. Germline V CDR1 and CDR2: MNHNS, SASEGT. This CDR3 reads CASSRAGEEKDTQYF. DNA of the CDR3: TGTGCCAGCAGCCGGGCGGGGGAAGAGAAAGATACGCAGTACTTT.

In its sample, this clonotype was seen many times. The chain has TRBV6-2 or TRBV6-3 and TRBJ2-1; D gene uncertain. The V and J ends lost 2 bases and 7 bases respectively, with 6 bases between them. The CDR3 runs to 12 residues. Per germline, CDR1 MNHEY and CDR2 SVGEGT. DNA of the CDR3: TGTGCCAGCAGTTACCCGGAGAATGAGCAGTTCTTC. Translation gives CASSYPENEQFF.

Many counts were recorded for this clonotype. The chain uses TRBV27 and TRBJ2-5; 12 bases are a match to TRBD2. Germline loops: CDR1 MNHEY, CDR2 SMNVEV (reference sequence). The CDR3 has 16 residues. V lost 7 bases to trimming and J lost 1 base; unmatched junction nucleotides: 7. CDR3 DNA: TGTGCCAGCACTCGGCTAGCGGGAGGGGGCCAAGAGACCCAGTACTTC. Protein product: CASTRLAGGGQETQYF.

This clonotype has only a few counts. V is TRBV27 and J is TRBJ2-5; TRBD2 agrees at 7 bases. The CDR3 totals 17 residues. Trimming removed 5 bases from V and 4 bases from J; junction bases left unmatched: 16. Germline V gene lookup returns CDR1 MNHEY and CDR2 SMNVEV (reference sequence). Here the CDR3 DNA reads TGTGCCAGCAGTCCTGGCCGACTAGCTTCTGGGACAGAGACCCAGTACTTC. Translating it yields CASSPGRLASGTETQYF.

On this clonotype: Relative to the germline gene, one junction end is altered; a read error may explain this. V gene TRBV7-6 combines with J gene TRBJ2-3; 8 bases map to TRBD2. The CDR3 is 16 amino acids. Germline V lookup: CDR1 SGHVS, CDR2 FNYEAQ. The CDR3 nucleotides read TGTGCCAGCGCGGGCGCGGGGGGCGGTGACCCAGATACCCAGTATTTT. Amino acids: CASAGAGGGDPDTQYF.